Below are 18 T cell receptor beta chains sequenced from a single sample in a study of beta chain features in type 1 diabetes. TCRB transcripts that were expressed got sequenced, as all of the isolated RNA had been reverse transcribed. The method was immunoSEQ multiplex PCR; TCRdb's version includes in-frame clones alone and lacks a portion of them. The sample holds under 450,000 clones; approximately 15% are singletons and the top ten take under 0.02%. Sequenced: naive CD4+ T cells from blood. The source is a young woman in good health.

Only a few counts were recorded for this clone. The chain couples TRBV18 to TRBJ1-1, with a possible D match to TRBD1 (6 bases). The CDR3 totals 13 residues. Germline V gene lookup returns CDR1 KGHSH and CDR2 LQKENI. V dropped 6 bases and J dropped 1 base, with 9 bases sitting between them. Written as DNA, the CDR3 is TGTGCCAGCTCCGAGACAGGGAACACTGAAGCTTTCTTT. This gives the protein CASSETGNTEAFF.

The V call is TRBV6-1, the J call TRBJ2-5; D is unclear. The CDR3 loop spans 14 amino acids. V shed 1 base and J shed 5 bases, with 11 bases lying between them. CDR1 is MNHNS, CDR2 SASEGT, per germline. CDR3 nucleotides: TGTGCCAGCAGTGAAGAACGGTTCCGGGAGACCCAGTACTTC. Its protein is CASSEERFRETQYF.

The chain joins TRBV6-1 to TRBJ2-5; TRBD2 is a possible D gene (5 bases). This CDR3 has 15 amino acids. V was cut by 0 bases and J by 6 bases, with 14 bases left in between. CDR1 is MNHNS, CDR2 SASEGT, per germline. The CDR3 bases are TGTGCCAGCAGTGAAGCTACTAGTGGGCGAAAGACCCAGTACTTC. This gives the protein CASSEATSGRKTQYF.

This chain links TRBV28 with TRBJ1-2; D gene unclear. V lost 8 bases and J 2 bases, leaving 9 bases between the germline ends. Germline V gene data show CDR1 as MDHEN and CDR2 as SYDVKM. There are 12 residues in the CDR3. CDR3: CASHRVNYGYTF. CDR3 DNA sequence: TGTGCCAGCCACAGAGTAAACTATGGCTACACCTTC.

This clone was detected only a few times. The chain joins TRBV9 to TRBJ2-3; 10 positions agree with TRBD2. The CDR3 spans 15 residues. Germline loops: CDR1 SGDLS, CDR2 YYNGEE. The V segment lost 2 bases and the J segment 4 bases; nucleotides outside the gene matches: 4. The DNA of the CDR3 is TGTGCCAGCAGCGTGAGCGGGAGGGCCGCAGATACGCAGTATTTT. Its protein product is CASSVSGRAADTQYF.

This clone has a handful of counts. The chain employs TRBV6-5 and TRBJ2-7; TRBD1 matches 8 bases. V lost 9 bases and J lost 2; bases outside the gene matches: 3. Germline CDR1 reads MNHEY; CDR2 reads SVGAGI. The CDR3 totals 12 residues. The CDR3: CASRQGTYEQYF. The CDR3 nucleotides read TGTGCCAGTAGACAGGGGACCTACGAGCAGTACTTC.

This clone occurred a few times. CDR3 amino acids: CATSRTSGRLTDTQYF. In DNA form, the CDR3 reads TGTGCCACCAGCAGAACTAGCGGGAGACTTACAGATACGCAGTATTTT. The chain has TRBV15 and TRBJ2-3, with TRBD2 matching 11 bases. This CDR3 region has 16 residues. V trimming: 2 bases; J trimming: 3 bases; junction bases outside the gene matches: 4. Per germline, CDR1 LNHNV and CDR2 YYDKDF (reference sequence).

A few counts support this clone. The CDR3 loop reads CASSESQAFQETQYF. The DNA for the CDR3 is TGTGCCAGCAGTGAAAGCCAGGCCTTCCAAGAGACCCAGTACTTC. The gene calls are TRBV25-1 and TRBJ2-5; D ambiguous. CDR1 is MGHDK, CDR2 SYGVNS, per germline. V was trimmed by 2 bases and J by 1 base, leaving 11 bases between them. CDR3 length: 15 residues.

The rearrangement joins TRBV7-2 to TRBJ2-6; 9 positions agree with TRBD2. The V segment lost 3 bases and the J segment 0 bases; nucleotides outside the gene matches: 6. The CDR3 length is 18 residues. CDR1 is SGHTA and CDR2 is FQGNSA in the germline V gene. DNA of the CDR3: TGTGCCAGCAGCTTCCGGACTAGCGCGGCCTCTGGGGCCAACGTCCTGACTTTC. Translating it yields CASSFRTSAASGANVLTF.

This clone was counted between two and nine times. The rearrangement uses TRBV4-1 and TRBJ2-7, with TRBD1 matching 9 bases. From germline, CDR1 is MGHRA and CDR2 YSYEKL. V was pared by 0 bases and J by 4 bases, with 13 bases of the junction left unmatched. There are 18 residues in the CDR3. The CDR3 region has the DNA TGCGCCAGCAGCCAAGAAGGTCTTCGGACAGGGGTATGGTACGAGCAGTACTTC. It translates to CASSQEGLRTGVWYEQYF.

The chain joins TRBV5-1 to TRBJ2-1, with TRBD1 matching 7 bases. The CDR3 sequence is 15 residues long. Trimming removed 4 bases from V and 7 bases from J; junction bases left unmatched: 11. Per the germline V gene, CDR1 is SGHRS and CDR2 is YFSETQ. The CDR3 DNA sequence: TGCGCCAGCAGCGTCGGACAGGCAACCCAAAATGAGCAGTTCTTC. Encoded protein: CASSVGQATQNEQFF.

CDR3 sequence reads: CASSGWDRLNEKLFF. The DNA of the CDR3 is TGTGCCAGCAGTGGCTGGGACAGATTAAATGAAAAACTGTTTTTT. The chain couples TRBV25-1 to TRBJ1-4; 7 nucleotides align to TRBD1. With V trimmed by 4 bases and J by 5 bases, 7 bases remained unmatched. The CDR3 runs to 15 residues. Germline assignment: CDR1 MGHDK and CDR2 SYGVNS. Full variable domain (rest looked up from reference TRBV25-1 and TRBJ1-4): EADIYQTPRYLVIGTGKKITLECSQTMGHDKMYWYQQDPGMELHLIHYSYGVNSTEKGDLSSESTVSRIRTEHFPLTLESARPSHTSQYLCASSGWDRLNEKLFFGSGTQLSVL.

The chain links TRBV28 to TRBJ1-1, with D perhaps TRBD1 (5 bases). CDR3 length equals 11 residues. Germline CDR1 and CDR2: MDHEN and SYDVKM. The ends were cut back, 4 bases at V and 10 bases at J, with 10 bases in the middle. CDR3 in DNA: TGTGCCAGCAGTTGGGAGGGGCCAGCTTTCTTT. Protein: CASSWEGPAFF.

This chain uses TRBV11-2 with TRBJ2-3, with D maybe TRBD2 (6 bases). Germline CDR1 SGHAT, CDR2 FQNNGV. The CDR3 is 14 residues long. Trimming left V 5 bases short and J 2 bases short, with 11 bases between. The CDR3 protein is CASSLGGYTDTQYF. The CDR3 bases are TGTGCCAGCAGCCTGGGGGGATACACAGATACGCAGTATTTT.

This clone was seen only a few times. The chain couples TRBV7-8 to TRBJ1-2, with no clear D. V dropped 3 bases and J dropped 8 bases, with 19 bases sitting between them. The CDR3 sequence is 15 residues long. CDR1 and CDR2 from the germline V gene are SGHVS and FQNEAQ. CDR3 sequence reads: CASSFKPAGPRGYTF. In nucleotides, the CDR3 is TGTGCCAGCAGCTTCAAACCCGCGGGCCCTCGAGGCTACACCTTC.

The gene calls are TRBV5-4 and TRBJ2-1, with D possibly matching TRBD1 (5 bases). V was clipped by 5 bases and J by 4 bases, with 13 bases between them. The germline gives CDR1 SGHNT, CDR2 YYREEE (reference sequence). The CDR3 consists of 14 residues. The CDR3 region has the DNA TGTGCCAGCAGTACCACCAGACAGTACAATGAGCAGTTCTTC. It is translated as CASSTTRQYNEQFF.

The genes are TRBV28 and TRBJ2-1, with 11 bases aligning to TRBD1. The junction had 3 bases not matched to a gene; V was cut back by 5 bases and J by 6 bases. Germline CDR1 reads MDHEN; CDR2 reads SYDVKM. This CDR3 is built from 14 residues. DNA of the CDR3: TGTGCCAGCAGTGGGACAGGGGGGATCAATGAGCAGTTCTTC. Translation gives CASSGTGGINEQFF.

The chain uses TRBV18 and TRBJ1-1, with D maybe TRBD1 (6 bases). CDR1 and CDR2 from the germline V gene are KGHSH and LQKENI. V shed 3 bases and J shed 0 bases, with 17 bases lying between them. The CDR3 is 17 amino acids. The CDR3 loop reads CASSPETGHTMNTEAFF. The CDR3, as DNA: TGTGCCAGCTCACCCGAGACAGGCCACACCATGAACACTGAAGCTTTCTTT.